The following is a TCR beta chain sequence with its context. Its antigen remains unidentified. At one boundary the junction diverges from the germline segment, which might be a read error. Ficoll-Paque density gradient centrifugation was used to isolate PBMCs. This sample is drawn from a study of T-cell memory formation after mild COVID-19 (dated by TCRdb to the early 2020s). With respect to the entire study: Most TCR sequence clusters were specific to one of the two donors. Longitudinal TCRalpha and TCRbeta repertoire sequencing tracked T-cell clones expanding and contracting after mild COVID-19 in two donors. The cohort comprised two young, previously healthy adult volunteers, one female and one male. What the research found in general, with its limitations: Contracting CD4+ clones were found mainly in CM and EM memory subsets, while CD8+ clones were enriched in EMRA. Clones contracting from day 15 to 85 had balanced CD4/CD8 phenotypes, while a second wave expanding from day 15 to 37 was biased towards CD4+. Only a couple of mild cases were covered in the study, and larger cohorts including severe cases with pre-infection samples were considered necessary. Some responding clones were found in pre-infection memory, which suggests that pre-existing cross-reactive memory T cells took part in the SARS-CoV-2 response. SARS-CoV-2 specificity of the second-wave clones peaking on day 37 was not confirmed.

The instrument was an Illumina NovaSeq 6000. TCRalpha and TCRbeta cDNA libraries were built by 5'RACE with constant-segment primers, adding sample barcodes and unique molecular identifiers. Trizol reagent was used to extract RNA from every sample. Libraries were amplified in two PCR steps, with a second sample barcode and Illumina TruSeq adapters added in the second step. Libraries were sequenced on an Illumina NovaSeq with 2 x 150 bp paired-end reads. Under the source paper's analysis protocol: Reads were demultiplexed and collapsed into UMI-guided consensus sequences with migec v1.2.7. Using mixcr v2.1.11, the UMI consensuses were aligned to TRA and TRB V and J templates and assembled into clonotypes. A clonotype was counted as expanded or contracted only when both edgeR and NoisET called the clonotype significant, with the noise models trained on biological replicates. edgeR calls used a false discovery rate-adjusted p below 0.01 and a log2 fold-change threshold of 1. As an exploratory analysis of dynamics, max-normalized trajectories of the 1000 most abundant clonotypes were examined by PCA with hierarchical clustering. Separately sequenced CD4+ and CD8+ repertoires were used to assign a CD4 or CD8 phenotype to each responding clone. The raw public data were reprocessed by TCRdb itself: fastp quality trimming at Q25, MiXCR clonotype calling, in-frame beta chains only. Rows with one shared CDR3 protein collapse into an entry with the most common genes and DNA. It is TCRdb's table, rather than the study itself, that gives the V and J calls and clone size. This sample is represented by a few hundred thousand distinct CDR3 sequences; approximately 19% of them were singletons. The ten most abundant clones make up approximately 21% of the sample.

The cysteine opens and the phenylalanine closes a CDR3 of 13 amino acids. The read is trimmed to its CDR3 DNA, 39 bases read in frame from base 1. In the germline V gene, CDR1 corresponds to SNHLY and CDR2 to FYNNEI. Sequencing was performed on PBMCs or a T cell subset sorted from them (not recorded which). The rearrangement combines TRBV2 with TRBJ2-2; D gene: possibly TRBD2, on 5 matching bases. This clonotype was obtained from a man younger than 30 who had mild COVID-19 (a few samples of this study predate the infection). The sample titles of this study are shuffled in the database, so cell type and time point are left out; the donor was told from shared clones. The CDR3 corresponds to CASNPQVTGEPFF. The nucleotide sequence reads as follows: TGTGCCAGCAACCCCCAGGTCACCGGGGAGCCGTTTTTT.